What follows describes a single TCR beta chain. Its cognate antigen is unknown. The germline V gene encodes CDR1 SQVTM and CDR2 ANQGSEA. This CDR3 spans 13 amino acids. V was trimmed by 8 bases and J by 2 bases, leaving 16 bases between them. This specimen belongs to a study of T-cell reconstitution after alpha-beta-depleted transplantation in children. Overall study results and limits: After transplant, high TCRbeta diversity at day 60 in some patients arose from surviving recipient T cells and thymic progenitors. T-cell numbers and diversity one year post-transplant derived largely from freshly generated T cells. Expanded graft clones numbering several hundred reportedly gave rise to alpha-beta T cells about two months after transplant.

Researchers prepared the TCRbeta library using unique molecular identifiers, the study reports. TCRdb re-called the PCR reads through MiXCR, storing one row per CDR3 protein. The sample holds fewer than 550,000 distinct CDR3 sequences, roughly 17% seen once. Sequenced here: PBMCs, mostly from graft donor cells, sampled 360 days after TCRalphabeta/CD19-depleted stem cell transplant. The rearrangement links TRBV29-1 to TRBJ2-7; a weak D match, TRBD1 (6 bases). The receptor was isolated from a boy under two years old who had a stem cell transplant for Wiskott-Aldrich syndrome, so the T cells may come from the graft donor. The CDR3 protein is CSWTGTRPYEQYF. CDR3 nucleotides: TGCAGCTGGACCGGGACACGGCCCTACGAGCAGTACTTC.